Listed below are T cell receptor beta chains from one sample, sequenced in a study of blood T cell repertoires in COVID-19. Assay: immunoSEQ multiplex PCR; the TCRdb copy retains only in-frame clones and omits some. Here the sample spans approximately 500,000 clones, around 89% being singletons. The material sequenced was PBMCs or T cells enriched from blood (not recorded which). The receptor set was obtained from a woman in her thirties or forties who had recovered from COVID-19. Both conserved end residues are part of each CDR3. Each record gives: D gene, V gene, clone size, J gene, CDR3 DNA, CDR3 protein. The D gene is left open where the match is weak. Not every row has a clone size; where given, it reads once, few, many or a size class.

TRBD1,TRBV5-1,NA,TRBJ2-1,TGCGCCAGCAGCTTCGTCGGACAGGACAATGAGCAGTTCTTC,CASSFVGQDNEQFF
NA,TRBV5-4,once,TRBJ2-5,TGTGCCAGCAGCTTGGACCCTCGGGAGACCCAGTACTTC,CASSLDPRETQYF
TRBD2,TRBV11-3,NA,TRBJ2-7,TGTGCCAGCAGCTTAGATCTAGCGGGACGCGAGCAGTACTTC,CASSLDLAGREQYF
NA,TRBV30,once,TRBJ2-1,TGTGCCTGGAGTGTACAAGGCGGGAAGGAGCAGTTCTTC,CAWSVQGGKEQFF
NA,TRBV19,NA,TRBJ1-2,TGTGCCAGTAGTATAGAGGGACATACCACTTATGGCTACACCTTC,CASSIEGHTTYGYTF
NA,TRBV4-3,NA,TRBJ1-2,TGCGCCAGCAGCCAAGGGGCTTATGGCTACACCTTC,CASSQGAYGYTF
TRBD2,TRBV7-8,NA,TRBJ2-7,TGTGCCAGTAGAACCCCACGGGAGGAATTGTACGAGCAGTACTTC,CASRTPREELYEQYF
TRBD2,TRBV7-2,once,TRBJ2-5,TGTGCCAGCAGCCACGGGAGGGCCAGAGAGACCCAGTACTTC,CASSHGRARETQYF
NA,TRBV11-2,NA,TRBJ1-2,TGTGCCAGCAGCCCATCCCGTTACACCGACAGCTATGGCTACACCTTC,CASSPSRYTDSYGYTF
TRBD1,TRBV5-6,NA,TRBJ2-3,TGTGCCAGCAGCTTGGCACAGGGGGGCGCAGATACGCAGTATTTT,CASSLAQGGADTQYF
TRBD1,TRBV27,NA,TRBJ1-2,TGTGCCAGCAGTTACGACAGGGATAGCGCCTACACCTTC,CASSYDRDSAYTF
NA,TRBV9,NA,TRBJ2-1,TGTGCCAGCAGCGTAGACACGGGGTCTTACAATGAGCAGTTCTTC,CASSVDTGSYNEQFF
TRBD1,TRBV12-3/TRBV12-4,NA,TRBJ1-2,TGTGCCAGCAGTTTAGGCAGGGGGCATGGCTACACCTTC,CASSLGRGHGYTF
TRBD2,TRBV11-2,NA,TRBJ2-2,TGTGCCAGCATCCCCGTGCGGGAGGGCCGCACCGGGGAGCTGTTTTTT,CASIPVREGRTGELFF
TRBD2,TRBV6-2/TRBV6-3,NA,TRBJ2-3,TGTGCCAGCAGCTGGACTAGCGGGACGGTGGCAGATACGCAGTATTTT,CASSWTSGTVADTQYF
TRBD1,TRBV25-1,NA,TRBJ1-3,TGTGCCAGCAGTCGGGACAGGGCTGGAAACACCATATATTTT,CASSRDRAGNTIYF
TRBD2,TRBV18,NA,TRBJ2-7,TGTGCCAGCTCACCAACGCCTAGCGGGGACGAGCAGTACTTC,CASSPTPSGDEQYF
TRBD2,TRBV5-4,NA,TRBJ2-2,TGTGCCAGCAGCTGGGGACTAGCGGAGAACACCGGGGAGCTGTTTTTT,CASSWGLAENTGELFF
NA,TRBV2,NA,TRBJ1-3,TGTGCCAGCCGAACCAGGCAGATCTCTGGAAACACCATATATTTT,CASRTRQISGNTIYF
NA,TRBV19,NA,TRBJ1-6,TGTGCCAGTAGTACCCGCCCGGCACAGAATAATTCACCCCTCCACTTT,CASSTRPAQNNSPLHF
NA,TRBV4-1,NA,TRBJ1-3,TGCGCCAGCAGCCAAGATCACGATTTAGCAAACACCATATATTTT,CASSQDHDLANTIYF
NA,TRBV12-5,NA,TRBJ2-1,TGTGCTAGTGGGGAGCAGGGTCTCTCCTACAATGAGCAGTTCTTC,CASGEQGLSYNEQFF
NA,TRBV18,NA,TRBJ2-7,TGTGCCAGCTCACTACAGGGAGCCTACGAGCAGTACTTC,CASSLQGAYEQYF
TRBD2,TRBV4-3,NA,TRBJ2-2,TGCGCCAGCAGCCGCCTGGGACTAGCGGGAGGTACGAACACCGGGGAGCTGTTTTTT,CASSRLGLAGGTNTGELFF
NA,TRBV15,NA,TRBJ2-7,TGTGCCACCAGCAGAGGGAGAACAGGCGGTATCTACGAGCAGTACTTC,CATSRGRTGGIYEQYF
NA,TRBV30,NA,TRBJ1-6,TGTGCCTGGAGGAAGGGAGGGACCTATCACTATAATTCACCCCTCCACTTT,CAWRKGGTYHYNSPLHF
TRBD1,TRBV4-3,NA,TRBJ1-1,TGCGCCAGCAGCCAAGATCTGGCCGACAGGGTGAAAGCTTTCTTT,CASSQDLADRVKAFF
NA,TRBV7-8,few,TRBJ2-7,TGTGCCAGCAGCTTAGCGCGGGCAGGGGAGATGGTCTACGAGCAGTACTTC,CASSLARAGEMVYEQYF